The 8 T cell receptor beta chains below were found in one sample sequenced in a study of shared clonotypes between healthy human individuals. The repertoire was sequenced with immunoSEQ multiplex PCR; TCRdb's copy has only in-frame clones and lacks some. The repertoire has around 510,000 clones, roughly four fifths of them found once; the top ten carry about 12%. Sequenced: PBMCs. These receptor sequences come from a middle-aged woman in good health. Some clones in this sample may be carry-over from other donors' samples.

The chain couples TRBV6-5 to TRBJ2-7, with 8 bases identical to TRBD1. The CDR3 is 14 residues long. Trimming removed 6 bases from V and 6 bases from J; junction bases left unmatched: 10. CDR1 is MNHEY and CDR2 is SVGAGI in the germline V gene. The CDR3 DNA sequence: TGTGCCAGCAGCTCGGACAGGGTCTACTCCGAGCAGTACTTC. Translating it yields CASSSDRVYSEQYF.

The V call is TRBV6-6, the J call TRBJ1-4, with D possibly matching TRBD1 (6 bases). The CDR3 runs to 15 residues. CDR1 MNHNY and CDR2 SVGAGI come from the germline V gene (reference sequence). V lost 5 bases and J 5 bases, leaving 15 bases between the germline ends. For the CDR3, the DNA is TGTGCCAGCAGTCATCTTACAGGGAGGAATGAAAAACTGTTTTTT. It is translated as CASSHLTGRNEKLFF.

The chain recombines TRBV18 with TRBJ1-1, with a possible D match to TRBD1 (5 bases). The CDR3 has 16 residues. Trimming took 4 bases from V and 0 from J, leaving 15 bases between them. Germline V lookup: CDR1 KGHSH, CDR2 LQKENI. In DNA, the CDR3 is TGTGCCAGCTCACACACAATTGGACAAATGAACACTGAAGCTTTCTTT. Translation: CASSHTIGQMNTEAFF. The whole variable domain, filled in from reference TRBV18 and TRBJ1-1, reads NAGVMQNPRHLVRRRGQEARLRCSPMKGHSHVYWYRQLPEEGLKFMVYLQKENIIDESGMPKERFSAEFPKEGPSILRIQQVVRGDSAAYFCASSHTIGQMNTEAFFGQGTRLTVV.

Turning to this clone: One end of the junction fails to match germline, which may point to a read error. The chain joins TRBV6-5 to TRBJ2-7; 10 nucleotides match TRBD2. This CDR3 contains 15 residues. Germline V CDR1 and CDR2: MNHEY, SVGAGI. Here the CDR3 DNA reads TGTGCCAGCACTTACGGGCTAGCGGGAGCTTACGAGCAGTACTTC. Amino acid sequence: CASTYGLAGAYEQYF.

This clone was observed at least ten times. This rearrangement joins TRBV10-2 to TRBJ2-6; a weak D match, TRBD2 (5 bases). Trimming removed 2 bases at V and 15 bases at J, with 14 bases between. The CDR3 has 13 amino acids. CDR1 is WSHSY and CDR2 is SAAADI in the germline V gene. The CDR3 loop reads CASSEGLQGPLTF. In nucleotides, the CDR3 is TGCGCCAGCAGTGAGGGACTCCAAGGCCCCCTGACTTTC.

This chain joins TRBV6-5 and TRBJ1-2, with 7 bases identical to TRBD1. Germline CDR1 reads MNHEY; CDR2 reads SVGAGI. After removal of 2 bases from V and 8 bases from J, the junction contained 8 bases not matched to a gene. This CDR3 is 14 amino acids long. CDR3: CASSYGGTAQGYTF. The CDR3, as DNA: TGTGCCAGCAGTTACGGTGGGACAGCGCAGGGCTACACCTTC.

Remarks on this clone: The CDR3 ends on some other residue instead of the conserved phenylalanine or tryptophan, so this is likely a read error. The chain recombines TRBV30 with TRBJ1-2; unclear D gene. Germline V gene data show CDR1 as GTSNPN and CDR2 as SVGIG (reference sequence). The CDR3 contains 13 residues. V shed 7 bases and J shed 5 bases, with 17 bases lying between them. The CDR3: CAYKLTRGYGYTL. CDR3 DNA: TGTGCCTATAAACTAACCCGGGGATATGGCTACACCCTC.

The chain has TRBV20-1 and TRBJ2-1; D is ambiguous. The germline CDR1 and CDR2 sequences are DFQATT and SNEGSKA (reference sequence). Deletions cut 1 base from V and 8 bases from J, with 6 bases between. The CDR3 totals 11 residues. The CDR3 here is CSARGLDEQFF. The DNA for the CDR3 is TGCAGTGCTAGAGGGTTGGATGAGCAGTTCTTC.